This T cell receptor (beta chain) originates from a study of shared clonotypes between healthy human individuals. Many counts were recorded for this clone. Its target is unknown. The study ran the assay at deep level. Method: immunoSEQ multiplex PCR; TCRdb's copy keeps in-frame clones and lacks some. The sample lists about 110,000 clones; 68% were seen once. Findings of the study overall: In having few donors, the study represented limited genetic and exposure-history diversity.

V lost 6 bases and J 7 bases, leaving 15 bases between the germline ends. The CDR3 extends over 13 amino acids. CDR1 and CDR2 (germline): MNHEY, SMNVEV (reference sequence). Sequenced material: memory CD8+ T cells sorted from blood. Subset: CD45RO+ cells pooled with CCR7-negative TemRA cells. The clonotype originates from a woman aged 25 to 39 in good health. The chain is built from TRBV27 and TRBJ2-5; no reliable D call. The CDR3 loop reads CASSLVGKVTQYF. The CDR3, as DNA: TGTGCCAGCAGCCTCGTGGGAAAGGTGACCCAGTACTTC.